This T cell receptor beta chain was profiled in a study of blood T cell repertoires in COVID-19. Clones were sequenced by immunoSEQ multiplex PCR, and TCRdb holds only the in-frame ones, with some missing. This table holds over 200,000 clones, roughly 90% found once. V lost 0 bases and J lost 6, with 7 bases in between. Germline CDR1 reads SGHRS; CDR2 reads YFSETQ. There are 14 residues in the CDR3. The chain carries TRBV5-1 and TRBJ1-6; the D is unclear. Source material: peripheral blood. The clonotype was recovered from a woman in her sixties or seventies with acute or convalescent COVID-19. This CDR3 is CASSLDSGNSPLHF. The CDR3, as DNA: TGCGCCAGCAGCTTGGACAGCGGTAATTCACCCCTCCACTTT.